These 15 T cell receptor beta chains originate from one sample sequenced in a study of post-analysis software for immune sequencing data. Regarding the study as a whole: About 5 TRBV segments were more frequent in patients than controls; TRBV5-6, TRBV5-1 and TRBV20-1 belonged to this group.

Their antigen targets remain unknown. Prepared TCR beta cDNA libraries contained unique molecular identifiers. One entry per CDR3 protein, called by TCRdb with MiXCR from the PCR reads. The sample lists 450,000 to 650,000 distinct CDR3 sequences, 44% occurring once. The sequenced material came from blood. All receptors come from a girl aged 10 to 17 with multiple sclerosis.

This clonotype was seen more than once but under ten times. The chain links TRBV5-1 to TRBJ2-7, with TRBD2 identical over 8 bases. Germline CDR1 reads SGHRS; CDR2 reads YFSETQ. Unmatched junction bases numbered 5, after V lost 3 bases and J lost 3 bases. The CDR3 contains 14 residues. CDR3 coding DNA: TGCGCCAGCAGCTGGGGTCTAGCGGGCTACGAGCAGTACTTC. It specifies CASSWGLAGYEQYF.

CDR3 region: CASTGGGSTDTQYF. The DNA for the CDR3 is TGTGCCAGCACCGGAGGGGGGAGCACAGATACGCAGTATTTT. This rearrangement joins TRBV6-5 to TRBJ2-3; D is possibly TRBD1 or TRBD2 (6 bases each). Trimming pared 7 bases from V and 0 bases from J, leaving 11 bases between. This CDR3 comprises 14 residues. The V gene's germline CDR1 is MNHEY and CDR2 SVGAGI.

The rearrangement joins TRBV13 to TRBJ2-3; D remains unclear. Looked up from germline, CDR1 is PRHDT and CDR2 is FYEKMQ (reference sequence). The CDR3 consists of 17 residues. V was clipped by 1 base and J by 2 bases, with 16 bases between them. The CDR3 nucleotides read TGTGCCAGCAGCTTAGTCCTCTCTAGGAAAATCACAGATACGCAGTATTTT. Translation: CASSLVLSRKITDTQYF.

The V call is TRBV20-1, the J call TRBJ2-5; TRBD2 matches at 9 bases. Matching the DNA end better, TRBJ2-7 makes the J call doubtful. The CDR3 contains 14 residues. Germline V CDR1 and CDR2: DFQATT, SNEGSKA (reference sequence). CDR3 region: CSASGLAGTYEQYF. In DNA form, the CDR3 reads TGCAGTGCAAGCGGTCTAGCGGGAACATACGAGCAGTACTTC.

This clonotype was seen a handful of times. The rearrangement uses TRBV6-5 and TRBJ2-1, with D perhaps given as TRBD1 or TRBD2 (5 bases each). V was pared by 2 bases and J by 13 bases, with 21 bases between. CDR3 length: 15 amino acids. CDR1 MNHEY and CDR2 SVGAGI come from the germline V gene. CDR3 in DNA: TGTGCCAGCAGTTACCGAGCAACGGGACGTTTTGGACAGTTCTTC. This translates into CASSYRATGRFGQFF.

This clonotype came up a few times. The CDR3 bases are TGCGCCAGCAGCCCCCTAGCGGGAGGAGGCTACAATGAGCAGTTCTTC. It codes for CASSPLAGGGYNEQFF. V is TRBV4-1 and J is TRBJ2-1; 11 nucleotides match TRBD2. J was trimmed by 3 bases and V by 4 bases; bases with no gene match: 5. CDR3 length: 16 amino acids. Germline-derived CDR1 and CDR2 are MGHRA and YSYEKL.

J is TRBJ1-2 and V is TRBV12-3 or TRBV12-4; D ambiguous. Between the trimmed V and J ends, which lost 6 bases and 4 bases, there was a span of 21 bases. This CDR3 contains 16 residues. Here the CDR3 reads CASSPTGPEGTYGYTF. The CDR3 DNA is TGTGCCAGCAGCCCAACCGGACCGGAGGGCACCTATGGCTACACCTTC.

The chain employs TRBV21-1 and TRBJ2-1; no check of the table's D call, TRBD1, against the DNA was made. TRBV21-1 corresponds to a pseudogene. CDR3 size: 14 residues. The DNA of the CDR3 is TGTGCCAGCAGCAAAGTCCCCCCCGGGAATGAGCAGTTCTTC. Its translation: CASSKVPPGNEQFF.

The rearrangement links TRBV5-1 to TRBJ2-1, with a tentative D call TRBD1 (6 bases). The V and J ends lost 4 bases and 4 bases respectively, with 12 bases between them. This CDR3 has 14 residues. Germline V gene data show CDR1 as SGHRS and CDR2 as YFSETQ. The chain's CDR3 is CASSPGALYNEQFF. Written as DNA, the CDR3 is TGCGCCAGCAGCCCAGGGGCCCTTTACAATGAGCAGTTCTTC.

A remark on this clonotype: An end of the junction differs from the germline gene, which may be a read error. V gene TRBV24-1 combines with J gene TRBJ2-1; D is unclear. The CDR3 covers 14 residues. CDR1 and CDR2 (germline): KGHDR, SFDVKD. The CDR3 sequence: CTTSAGSGYNEQFF. CDR3 DNA sequence: TGTACCACCAGTGCAGGTAGTGGCTACAATGAGCAGTTCTTC.

This clonotype was counted only a few times. The gene calls are TRBV19 and TRBJ2-5; possibly TRBD2 for D (6 bases). Gene TRBJ2-7 matches the end of the DNA better, so the J call may be wrong. The length of the CDR3 is 14 residues. Germline CDR1 reads LNHDA; CDR2 reads SQIVND (reference sequence). The CDR3 sequence: CASSIGGGAYEQYF. CDR3 coding DNA: TGTGCCAGTAGTATAGGAGGAGGGGCCTACGAGCAGTACTTC.

This chain connects TRBV6-1 to TRBJ1-2; 9 bases align to TRBD1. The V segment lost 0 bases and the J segment 6 bases; nucleotides outside the gene matches: 8. Per the germline V gene, CDR1 is MNHNS and CDR2 is SASEGT. The length of the CDR3 is 16 residues. The CDR3 sequence is CASSEALEGTGNGYTF. The CDR3 DNA reads as TGTGCCAGCAGTGAAGCGCTAGAGGGGACAGGGAATGGCTACACCTTC.

V gene TRBV12-3 or TRBV12-4 combines with J gene TRBJ1-1, with D unresolved. CDR3 length: 15 amino acids. V gave up 4 bases and J gave up 1 base, with 13 bases separating them. The CDR3 DNA reads TGTGCCAGCAGTTCACGACGGTGGGGGAACACTGAAGCTTTCTTT. Encoded protein: CASSSRRWGNTEAFF.

The J gene is TRBJ2-7, the V gene TRBV7-9; D might be TRBD1 (6 bases). There are 15 residues in the CDR3. V lost 2 bases and J 1 base, leaving 12 bases between the germline ends. Per the germline V gene, CDR1 is SEHNR and CDR2 is FQNEAQ (reference sequence). The CDR3 sequence is CASSLISQGSYEQYF. CDR3 in DNA: TGTGCCAGCAGCTTAATATCACAGGGTTCCTACGAGCAGTACTTC.

This sequence joins TRBV4-1 and TRBJ2-3, with 10 bases that match TRBD2. With V trimmed by 0 bases and J by 4 bases, 7 bases remained unmatched. The germline V gene encodes CDR1 MGHRA and CDR2 YSYEKL. This CDR3 is 17 amino acids long. CDR3 sequence (DNA): TGCGCCAGCAGCCAAGATGGGACTAGCGTCTCCCCAGATACGCAGTATTTT. Protein: CASSQDGTSVSPDTQYF.